This entry features one TCR beta chain sequence. Assay: immunoSEQ multiplex PCR; the TCRdb copy retains only in-frame clones and omits some. The table lists some 520,000 clones, around 88% of them singletons. This sample is drawn from a study of Ad26.COV2.S vaccination and SARS-CoV-2 variants. V dropped 2 bases and J dropped 0 bases, with 11 bases sitting between them. CDR1 and CDR2 (germline): SGHTA, FQGNSA. This CDR3 comprises 17 residues. Described treatment: some 20 received Ad26.COV2.S at low or high dose, single or two shots; roughly five received placebo; per-sample allocation not given. The samples date from day 63 after the first vaccine or placebo injection.

Material: peripheral blood, obtained in a trial of Ad26.COV2.S vaccine versus placebo. This sequence originates from a person aged 18-60 years who received the Ad26.COV2.S COVID-19 vaccine or a placebo. The chain recombines TRBV7-2 with TRBJ2-6, with D possibly TRBD2 on 6 matching bases. The CDR3 loop is CASSLNAGNSGANVLTF. In DNA form, the CDR3 reads TGTGCCAGCAGCTTAAACGCGGGAAACTCTGGGGCCAACGTCCTGACTTTC.